This TCR beta chain was identified during a study of blood T cell repertoires in COVID-19. Whole-study context: Some COVID-19 samples were acute and others convalescent; all came from the United States, Italy and Spain. PBMCs, B-cell-depleted T cells, or T cells provided the cDNA or gDNA that made up the material.

Only one count was recorded for this clone. Original handling: From reference gene primer amplification, estimates of nucleated cell counts were derived. The method was immunoSEQ multiplex PCR; TCRdb's version includes in-frame clones alone and lacks a portion of them. V, J and clone size are taken as reported in that table, and D and trimming were inferred from the DNA itself. The repertoire includes over 200,000 clones, 85% to 90% of them detected once, and around 0.99% sits in the top ten. The sample consisted of peripheral blood. This receptor was taken from a woman aged 40 to 50 who had recovered from COVID-19.

The CDR3 reads CASSQPGTSGYEQYF. The DNA for the CDR3 is TGTGCCAGTAGCCAACCCGGGACTAGCGGATACGAGCAGTACTTC. The chain recombines TRBV19 with TRBJ2-7, with 11 bases matching TRBD2. V was pared by 6 bases and J by 4 bases, with 8 bases of the junction left unmatched. CDR3 length: 15 amino acids. The germline V gene has CDR1 LNHDA and CDR2 SQIVND (reference sequence).